The 16 T cell receptor beta chains below all came from one sample that was sequenced in a study of T cell responses to AZD1222 COVID-19 vaccine. The data were produced by immunoSEQ multiplex PCR, yet TCRdb's version contains in-frame clones alone and is incomplete. This table has 55,000 to 75,000 clones, around 85% appearing once. Sequencing was performed on peripheral blood, taken on day 0 of AZD1222 vaccination. Source of these receptors: an adult in good health.

V usage is TRBV28 and J usage is TRBJ1-4; D not certain. Per germline, CDR1 MDHEN and CDR2 SYDVKM. Trimming stripped 4 bases from V and 4 bases from J, with 13 bases between. The CDR3 loop spans 15 amino acids. The CDR3 DNA is TGTGCCAGCAGTTCTAGGCGGGCGGATAATGAAAAACTGTTTTTT. Translation: CASSSRRADNEKLFF.

J is TRBJ2-7 and V is TRBV6-2 or TRBV6-3; 7 bases match TRBD1. The germline V gene has CDR1 MNHEY and CDR2 SVGEGT. This CDR3 comprises 15 residues. Trimming at V came to 2 bases and at J to 2 bases, leaving 6 bases not matched to a gene. CDR3 in amino acids: CASSYVARGTYEQYF. CDR3 in DNA: TGTGCCAGCAGTTACGTCGCCAGGGGGACCTACGAGCAGTACTTC.

The chain combines TRBV6-5 with TRBJ1-2; D is possibly TRBD1 (5 bases). V lost 6 bases and J 3 bases, leaving 14 bases between the germline ends. This CDR3 spans 14 amino acids. Germline CDR1 MNHEY, CDR2 SVGAGI. The CDR3 sequence is CASSPRGQDYGYTF. DNA of the CDR3: TGTGCCAGCAGCCCAAGGGGTCAGGACTATGGCTACACCTTC.

This rearrangement joins TRBV7-3 to TRBJ1-6; TRBD1 might be the D (5 bases). CDR1 is SGHTA, CDR2 FQGTGA, per germline. This CDR3 has 14 residues. V lost 2 bases and J 9 bases, leaving 11 bases between the germline ends. The CDR3 loop is CASSLFRDGSPLHF. The CDR3 DNA follows: TGTGCCAGCAGCTTATTCAGGGACGGTTCACCCCTCCACTTT.

Concerning this clone: Different DNA sequences within this sample yield the same CDR3. This chain links TRBV12-3 or TRBV12-4 with TRBJ1-1; no clear D. Trimming removed 0 bases at V and 0 bases at J, with 2 bases between. The CDR3 has 13 amino acids. The CDR3 coding sequence is TGTGCCAGCAGTTTAGCTATGAACACTGAAGCTTTCTTT. It is translated as CASSLAMNTEAFF.

The rearrangement links TRBV5-8 to TRBJ1-6; the match to TRBD1 covers 9 bases. The junction had 15 bases not matched to a gene; V was cut back by 4 bases and J by 10 bases. This CDR3 is built from 17 residues. Germline lookup yields CDR1 SGHTS and CDR2 YDEGEE. The CDR3 DNA reads as TGTGCCAGCAGCCCTTCTTTTGGGAAGGACAGGGGATCACCCCTCCACTTT. Protein sequence: CASSPSFGKDRGSPLHF.

The CDR3 spells CASSLKTGGWYEQYF. The CDR3 coding sequence is TGTGCCAGCAGCTTGAAGACAGGGGGCTGGTACGAGCAGTACTTC. The chain joins TRBV5-6 to TRBJ2-7; TRBD1 agrees at 10 bases. V lost 1 base and J lost 4; bases outside the gene matches: 5. The germline V gene has CDR1 SGHDT and CDR2 YYEEEE. The CDR3 runs 15 residues. The full variable domain, its missing parts supplied by reference TRBV5-6 and TRBJ2-7, is DAGVTQSPTHLIKTRGQQVTLRCSPKSGHDTVSWYQQALGQGPQFIFQYYEEEERQRGNFPDRFSGHQFPNYSSELNVNALLLGDSALYLCASSLKTGGWYEQYFGPGTRLTVT.

This clone occurred once. The rearrangement uses TRBV6-5 and TRBJ2-7; 8 bases are shared with TRBD1. The V and J ends lost 5 bases and 6 bases, in that order; junction bases with no gene match: 3. Germline lookup yields CDR1 MNHEY and CDR2 SVGAGI. This CDR3 has 12 residues. The CDR3 nucleotides read TGTGCCAGCAGTCGACAGGGGTTCGAGCAGTACTTC. Encoded protein: CASSRQGFEQYF.

This clone occurred once. The rearrangement links TRBV2 to TRBJ1-2; no reliable D call. V was trimmed by 1 base and J by 7 bases, leaving 7 bases between them. CDR3 length equals 12 residues. Per germline, CDR1 SNHLY and CDR2 FYNNEI. CDR3 DNA: TGTGCCAGCAGTGAAGACAGAGGTGGCTACACCTTC. The encoded protein is CASSEDRGGYTF.

The rearrangement uses TRBV7-8 and TRBJ1-5; D is unclear. With 4 bases removed from V and 0 bases from J, the gap between germline ends came to 10 bases. The CDR3 is made up of 15 amino acids. The germline V gene has CDR1 SGHVS and CDR2 FQNEAQ. The CDR3 spells CASSSWAVSNQPQHF. The CDR3 bases are TGTGCCAGCAGCTCTTGGGCCGTTAGCAATCAGCCCCAGCATTTT.

As to this clone: A junction end diverges from the germline sequence, so it may reflect a read error. The J gene is TRBJ1-4, the V gene TRBV18; D perhaps matches TRBD1 (5 bases). The CDR3 is made up of 13 amino acids. Germline V gene sequence: CDR1 KGHSH, CDR2 LQKENI. The CDR3 region has the DNA TGTGCCAGCTCACCATCCTCAGGGCCGTCTGAAAATTTT. It specifies CASSPSSGPSENF. Complete variable domain (other parts from reference TRBV18 and TRBJ1-4): NAGVMQNPRHLVRRRGQEARLRCSPMKGHSHVYWYRQLPEEGLKFMVYLQKENIIDESGMPKERFSAEFPKEGPSILRIQQVVRGDSAAYFCASSPSSGPSENFGSGTQLSVL.

The chain uses TRBV9 and TRBJ2-7; the D gene could be TRBD1 or TRBD2 (5 bases each). The CDR3 totals 16 residues. Germline V gene data show CDR1 as SGDLS and CDR2 as YYNGEE. Trimming stripped 3 bases from V and 3 bases from J, with 19 bases between. The CDR3 sequence is CASSAEGSNPVYEQYF. In DNA form, the CDR3 reads TGTGCCAGCAGCGCCGAGGGGAGTAATCCCGTCTACGAGCAGTACTTC.

The genes are TRBV5-1 and TRBJ2-1; TRBD1 matches at 8 bases. Per the germline V gene, CDR1 is SGHRS and CDR2 is YFSETQ. This CDR3 is 15 amino acids long. V was pared by 4 bases and J by 2 bases, with 5 bases of the junction left unmatched. DNA of the CDR3: TGCGCCAGCAGCATGACAGGGGAAACCTACAATGAGCAGTTCTTC. Amino acids: CASSMTGETYNEQFF.

The chain uses TRBV7-8 and TRBJ2-5; 10 bases line up with TRBD2. V shed 5 bases, J shed 1 base, and the junction held 1 base outside the gene matches. This CDR3 has 14 residues. Germline V gene data show CDR1 as SGHVS and CDR2 as FQNEAQ. CDR3 nucleotides: TGTGCCAGCAGCAGGACTAGCGGCCAAGAGACCCAGTACTTC. It yields the protein CASSRTSGQETQYF.

This clone was found many times. The chain uses TRBV3-1 (or the pseudogene TRBV3-2) and TRBJ1-6, with D possibly TRBD1 on 5 matching bases. Trimming stripped 1 base from V and 10 bases from J, with 11 bases between. Germline lookup yields CDR1 LGHDT and CDR2 YNNKEL (reference sequence). This CDR3 spans 14 amino acids. The CDR3 reads CASSQVGRDSPLHF. The CDR3 DNA follows: TGTGCCAGCAGCCAAGTGGGGAGGGACTCACCCCTCCACTTT.

V is TRBV10-2 and J is TRBJ2-1; D gene ambiguous. The germline CDR1 and CDR2 sequences are WSHSY and SAAADI. Trimming removed 0 bases at V and 3 bases at J, with 12 bases between. The CDR3 totals 16 residues. The DNA for the CDR3 is TGCGCCAGCAGTGAGTCTGGGGTTGGGGTCTACAATGAGCAGTTCTTC. Residues: CASSESGVGVYNEQFF.